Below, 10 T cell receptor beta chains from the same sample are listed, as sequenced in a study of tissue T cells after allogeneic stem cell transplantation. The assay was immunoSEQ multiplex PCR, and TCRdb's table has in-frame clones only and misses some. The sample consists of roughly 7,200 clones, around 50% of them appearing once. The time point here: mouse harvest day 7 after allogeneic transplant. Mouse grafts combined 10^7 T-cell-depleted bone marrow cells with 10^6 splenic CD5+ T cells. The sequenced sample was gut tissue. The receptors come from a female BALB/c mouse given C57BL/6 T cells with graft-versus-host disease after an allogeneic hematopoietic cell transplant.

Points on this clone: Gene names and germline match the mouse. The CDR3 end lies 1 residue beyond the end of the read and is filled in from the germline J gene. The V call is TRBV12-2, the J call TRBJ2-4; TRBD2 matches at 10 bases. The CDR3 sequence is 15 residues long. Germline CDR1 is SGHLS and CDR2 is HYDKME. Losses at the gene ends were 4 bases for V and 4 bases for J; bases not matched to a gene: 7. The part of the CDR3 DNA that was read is TGTGCCAGCTCCCGTCCCGGGACTGGGGAAAACACCTTGTAC. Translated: CASSRPGTGENTLY. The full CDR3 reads CASSRPGTGENTLYF.

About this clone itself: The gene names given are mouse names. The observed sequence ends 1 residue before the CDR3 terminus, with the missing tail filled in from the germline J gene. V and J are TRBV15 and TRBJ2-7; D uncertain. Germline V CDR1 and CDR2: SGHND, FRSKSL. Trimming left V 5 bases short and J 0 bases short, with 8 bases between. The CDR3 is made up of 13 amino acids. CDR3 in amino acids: CASSLETSYEQYF. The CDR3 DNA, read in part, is TGTGCCAGCAGTCTCGAGACCTCCTATGAACAGTAC.

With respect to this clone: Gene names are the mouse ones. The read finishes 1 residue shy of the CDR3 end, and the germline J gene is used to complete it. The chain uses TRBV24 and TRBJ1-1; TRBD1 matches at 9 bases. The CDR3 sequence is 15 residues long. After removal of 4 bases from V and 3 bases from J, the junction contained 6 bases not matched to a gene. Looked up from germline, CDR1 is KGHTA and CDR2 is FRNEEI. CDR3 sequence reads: CASSPTGGADTEVFF. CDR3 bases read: TGTGCCAGCAGTCCAACAGGGGGCGCGGACACAGAAGTCTTC.

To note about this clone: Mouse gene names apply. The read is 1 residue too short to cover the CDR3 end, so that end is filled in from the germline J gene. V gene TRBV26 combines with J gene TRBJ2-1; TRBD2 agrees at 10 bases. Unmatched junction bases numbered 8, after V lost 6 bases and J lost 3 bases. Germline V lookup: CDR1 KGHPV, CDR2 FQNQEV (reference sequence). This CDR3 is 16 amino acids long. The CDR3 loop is CASSPLDWGFYAEQFF. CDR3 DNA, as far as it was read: TGTGCCAGCAGCCCTTTGGACTGGGGGTTCTATGCTGAGCAGTTC.

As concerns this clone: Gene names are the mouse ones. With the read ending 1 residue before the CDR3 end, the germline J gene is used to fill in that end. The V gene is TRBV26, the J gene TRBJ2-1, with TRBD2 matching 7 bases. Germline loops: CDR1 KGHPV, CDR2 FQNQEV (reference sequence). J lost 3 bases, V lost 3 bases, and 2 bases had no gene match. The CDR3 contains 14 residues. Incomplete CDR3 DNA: TGTGCCAGCAGTCTCCCTGGGGGCTATGCTGAGCAGTTC. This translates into CASSLPGGYAEQF. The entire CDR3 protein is CASSLPGGYAEQFF.

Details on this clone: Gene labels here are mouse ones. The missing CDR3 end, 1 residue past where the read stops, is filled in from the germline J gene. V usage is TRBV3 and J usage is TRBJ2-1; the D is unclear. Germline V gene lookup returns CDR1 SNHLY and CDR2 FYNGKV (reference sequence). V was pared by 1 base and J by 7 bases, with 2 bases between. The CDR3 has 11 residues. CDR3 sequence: CASSLGAEQFF. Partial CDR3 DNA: TGTGCCAGCAGCTTAGGGGCTGAGCAGTTC.

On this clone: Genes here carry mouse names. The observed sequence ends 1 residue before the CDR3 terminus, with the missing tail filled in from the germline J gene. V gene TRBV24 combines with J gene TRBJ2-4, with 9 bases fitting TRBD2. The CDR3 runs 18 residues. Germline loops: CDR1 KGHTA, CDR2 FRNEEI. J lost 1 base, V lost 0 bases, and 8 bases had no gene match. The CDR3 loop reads CASSLYLGGRRGQNTLYF. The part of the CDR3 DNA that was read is TGTGCCAGCAGTCTGTATTTGGGGGGGCGCAGGGGTCAAAACACCTTGTAC.

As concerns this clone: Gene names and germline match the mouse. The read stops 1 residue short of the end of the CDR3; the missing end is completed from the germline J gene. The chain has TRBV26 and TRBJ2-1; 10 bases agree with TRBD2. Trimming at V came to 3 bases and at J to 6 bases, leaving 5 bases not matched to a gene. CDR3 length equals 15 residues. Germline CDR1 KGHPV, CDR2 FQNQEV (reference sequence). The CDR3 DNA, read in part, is TGTGCCAGCAGTCTCTGGGGGGGCGCCTTTGCTGAGCAGTTC. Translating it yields CASSLWGGAFAEQF. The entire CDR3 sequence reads CASSLWGGAFAEQFF. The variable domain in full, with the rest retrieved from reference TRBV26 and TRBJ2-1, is NSKVIQTPRYLVKGQGQKAKMRCIPEKGHPVVFWYQQNKNNEFKFLINFQNQEVLQQIDMTEKRFSAECPSNSPCSLEIQSSEAGDSALYLCASSLWGGAFAEQFFGPGTRLTVL.

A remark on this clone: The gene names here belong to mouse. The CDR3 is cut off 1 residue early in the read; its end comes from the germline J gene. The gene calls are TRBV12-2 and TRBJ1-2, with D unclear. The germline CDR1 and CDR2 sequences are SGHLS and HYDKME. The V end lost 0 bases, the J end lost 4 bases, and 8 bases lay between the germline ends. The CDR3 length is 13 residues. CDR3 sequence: CASSLEGISDYTF. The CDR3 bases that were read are TGTGCCAGCTCTCTCGAAGGGATCTCCGACTACACC. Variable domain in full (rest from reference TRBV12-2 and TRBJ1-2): NSGVVQSPRYIIKGKGERSILKCIPISGHLSVAWYQQTQGQELKFFIQHYDKMERDKGNLPSRFSVQQFDDYHSEMNMSALELEDSAVYFCASSLEGISDYTFGSGTRLLVI.

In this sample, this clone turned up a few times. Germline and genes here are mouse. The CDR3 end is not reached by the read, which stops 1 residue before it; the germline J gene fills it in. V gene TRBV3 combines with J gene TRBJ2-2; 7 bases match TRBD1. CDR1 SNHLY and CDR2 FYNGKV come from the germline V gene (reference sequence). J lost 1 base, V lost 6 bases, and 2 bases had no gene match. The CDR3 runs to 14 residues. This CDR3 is CASRNRGNTGQLYF. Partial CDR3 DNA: TGTGCCAGCAGGAACAGGGGAAACACCGGGCAGCTCTAC.